A selection of T cell receptor beta chains follows, all from one sample in a study of cytomegalovirus exposure and HLA in healthy donors. The table came from immunoSEQ multiplex PCR; TCRdb's copy has only in-frame clones and leaves some out. This table has some 150,000 clones, about two thirds appearing once. Source material: PBMCs. The receptor source for this set is a woman younger than 45 in good health and CMV-seronegative. Each CDR3 is given with its conserved first and last residue. A D gene is named only where the DNA matches it firmly. A clone size is listed for some rows: how often the clone was seen (once, few, many), or a class if it is expanded.

j_call,cdr3_length,clone_size,v_call,d_call,cdr3_aa,cdr3_nt
TRBJ1-6,14,.,TRBV2,.,CASTLDSFNSPLHF,TGTGCCAGCACCTTGGACTCTTTCAATTCACCCCTCCACTTT
TRBJ2-7,14,.,TRBV7-6,.,CASSLGGPSYEQYF,TGTGCCAGCAGCTTAGGAGGGCCCTCGTACGAGCAGTACTTC
TRBJ2-5,15,.,TRBV5-1,TRBD1,CASSVQGALQETQYF,TGCGCCAGCAGCGTACAGGGGGCGCTTCAAGAGACCCAGTACTTC
TRBJ2-1,16,.,TRBV7-3,.,CASSPSGTPSYNEQFF,TGTGCCAGCAGCCCTTCCGGGACACCCTCCTACAATGAGCAGTTCTTC
TRBJ1-2,16,.,TRBV29-1,TRBD1,CSVEKTGTALPYGYTF,TGCAGCGTTGAAAAGACCGGGACAGCCCTTCCCTATGGCTACACCTTC
TRBJ1-1,13,few,TRBV6-1,.,CASSDGGNTEAFF,TGTGCCAGCAGTGACGGGGGAAACACTGAAGCTTTCTTT
TRBJ2-5,14,.,TRBV7-9,.,CASSPRGGVETQYF,TGTGCCAGCAGCCCCCGAGGGGGGGTGGAGACCCAGTACTTC
TRBJ1-6,16,.,TRBV10-3,TRBD1,CAISESGGRGNSPLHF,TGTGCCATCAGTGAGTCGGGGGGCAGGGGGAATTCACCCCTCCACTTT
TRBJ1-4,16,.,TRBV7-2,TRBD1,CASSPGTGGGGEKLFF,TGTGCCAGCAGCCCGGGGACAGGGGGCGGAGGTGAAAAACTGTTTTTT
TRBJ2-1,15,.,TRBV19,TRBD2,CASSVLAGDYNEQFF,TGTGCCAGTAGTGTACTAGCGGGAGACTACAATGAGCAGTTCTTC
TRBJ2-6,14,few,TRBV18,.,CATRRGSGANVLTF,TGTGCCACCCGAAGAGGATCTGGGGCCAACGTCCTGACTTTC